This T cell receptor beta chain was retrieved from a study of regulatory T cells in long-lasting Graves disease. Study-level information: Over 5 years of antithyroid drugs with positive TSH receptor antibodies was taken to mean persistent Graves' disease. Whole-study results and caveats: Those with persistent disease had in common more public clonotypes (about 3,000) than new patients (about 900).

The sample holds many counts of this clonotype. Its antigen is still unknown. From germline, CDR1 is MNHEY and CDR2 SMNVEV (reference sequence). The CDR3 sequence is 14 residues long. The ends were cut back, 5 bases at V and 6 bases at J, with 16 bases in the middle. Indicated time point: persistent/refractory GD, antithyroid drugs over 5 years with positive TRAb. Researchers made the TCR library from RNA that was extracted from PBMCs. Clinicians diagnosed Graves' disease using American Thyroid Association guidelines. Patients all came to the study from an endocrinology department in Xi'an, China. Library construction for TCR beta used iRepertoire HTBI primers and Arm-PCR of CDR3 regions. One entry per CDR3 protein, called by TCRdb with MiXCR from the multiplex PCR reads. The table includes about 470,000 distinct CDR3 sequences, about a fifth detected once.

The material was peripheral blood mononuclear cells (PBMCs), obtained when the disease was refractory, from a patient treated with antithyroid drugs. This chain links TRBV27 with TRBJ1-1, with D maybe TRBD1 (5 bases). The receptor was derived from a female donor with Graves disease. As DNA, the CDR3 is TGTGCCAGCAGTAGGGGCCTCGGACGAGCTGAAGCTTTCTTT. Protein sequence: CASSRGLGRAEAFF.